Sequencing of this T cell receptor (beta chain) was carried out in a study of cytomegalovirus exposure and HLA in healthy donors. The CDR3 sequence is 13 residues long. V was trimmed by 4 bases and J by 3 bases, leaving 7 bases between them. From germline, CDR1 is MNHNS and CDR2 SASEGT. In its sample, this clone was seen once. Its antigen is undetermined. The repertoire was sequenced with immunoSEQ multiplex PCR; TCRdb's copy has only in-frame clones and lacks some. The table shows about 240,000 clones, with approximately 87% occurring only once. The donors formed part of the approximately 120-subject validation cohort, distinct from the approximately 670-subject first cohort. General observations from the study: The authors confirmed in vitro that a few CMV-associated chains were specific for CMV antigens. There were some public TCRs occurring in many donors, but most TCR sequences were rare. Associated with cytomegalovirus, according to the listing, were around 160 TCR beta chains.

The sequenced sample was PBMCs. This receptor was taken from a young man in good health and CMV-seronegative. The genes are TRBV6-1 and TRBJ1-3, with D uncertain. CDR3: CASSAGYGNTIYF. CDR3 nucleotides: TGTGCCAGCAGTGCCGGGTATGGAAACACCATATATTTT.